The present TCR beta chain was sequenced within a study of CDR3 diversity in severe acne. Each CDR3 protein gets one entry after TCRdb re-called the PCR reads with MiXCR. The sample has roughly 100,000 distinct CDR3 sequences; around 53% are singletons. Germline loops: CDR1 SEHNR, CDR2 FQNEAQ (reference sequence). The CDR3 spans 17 residues. The V segment lost 1 base and the J segment 4 bases; nucleotides outside the gene matches: 9. This TCR came from a male donor with acne. The V and J genes are TRBV7-9 and TRBJ2-3, with TRBD1 matching 9 bases. The material sequenced was blood. CDR3 sequence (DNA): TGTGCCAGCAGCTTAGGGAGGGGGACAGGGCTCCCAGATACGCAGTATTTT. It is translated as CASSLGRGTGLPDTQYF.